The 21 T cell receptor beta chains listed next were all sequenced from one sample in a study of shared clonotypes between healthy human individuals. The table came from immunoSEQ multiplex PCR; TCRdb's copy has only in-frame clones and leaves some out. The repertoire holds under 1,900,000 clones, with about 98.5% as singletons. Sequenced sample: naive CD4+ T cells sorted from blood. Sample subset: CD45RA+ positively selected. These TCRs come from a young man in good health.

The chain uses TRBV9 and TRBJ1-1; D unclear. The CDR3 has 15 residues. The V gene's germline CDR1 is SGDLS and CDR2 YYNGEE. Trimming took 4 bases from V and 1 from J, leaving 14 bases between them. The CDR3 region has the DNA TGTGCCAGCAGCCCTCTACTGGAAGGGAACACTGAAGCTTTCTTT. Translated, it gives CASSPLLEGNTEAFF.

This clone was seen only once. V gene TRBV7-9 combines with J gene TRBJ2-3; TRBD2 is a possible D gene (6 bases). Germline CDR1 and CDR2: SEHNR and FQNEAQ (reference sequence). V was clipped by 4 bases and J by 2 bases, with 16 bases between them. The CDR3 extends over 16 amino acids. CDR3 sequence: CASSSEGLTITDTQYF. DNA for the CDR3: TGTGCCAGCAGCTCAGAGGGACTTACGATCACAGATACGCAGTATTTT.

The chain combines TRBV25-1 with TRBJ2-7; D might be TRBD2 (5 bases). V was cut by 1 base and J by 6 bases, with 16 bases left in between. Germline V lookup: CDR1 MGHDK, CDR2 SYGVNS. The CDR3 contains 15 residues. The CDR3 sequence is CASSEFTAASGEQYF. The CDR3 coding sequence is TGTGCCAGCAGTGAATTTACAGCGGCCTCGGGCGAGCAGTACTTC.

This clone showed up just once. This sequence joins TRBV11-3 and TRBJ1-5; D is perhaps TRBD1 (6 bases). Germline CDR1 is SGHNT and CDR2 is YENEEA. The length of the CDR3 is 14 residues. V lost 3 bases to trimming and J lost 3 bases, with 9 bases between them. The CDR3 nucleotides read TGTGCCAGCAGCTTTTACAGGGCCAATCAGCCCCAGCATTTT. Amino acids: CASSFYRANQPQHF.

This clone was detected once. The rearrangement joins TRBV5-1 to TRBJ2-1; D is undetermined. V lost 0 bases to trimming and J lost 4 bases, with 11 bases between them. Per germline, CDR1 SGHRS and CDR2 YFSETQ. The CDR3 consists of 15 residues. The CDR3 here is CASSLVRSLYNEQFF. The CDR3 DNA reads TGCGCCAGCAGCTTGGTGCGGAGTCTTTACAATGAGCAGTTCTTC.

V and J are TRBV9 and TRBJ2-2; TRBD1 aligns across 11 bases. CDR3 length: 19 residues. Germline V gene lookup returns CDR1 SGDLS and CDR2 YYNGEE. V shed 2 bases and J 6 bases; nucleotides not matched to a gene: 15. As DNA, the CDR3 is TGTGCCAGCAGCGTTGGACAGGGGGCGACCTCCAGGTGGGCCGGGGAGCTGTTTTTT. As protein: CASSVGQGATSRWAGELFF.

This chain links TRBV9 with TRBJ2-7; TRBD1 aligns across 7 bases. Per the germline V gene, CDR1 is SGDLS and CDR2 is YYNGEE. Losses at the gene ends were 0 bases for V and 8 bases for J; bases not matched to a gene: 5. The CDR3 runs to 13 residues. The CDR3, as DNA: TGTGCCAGCAGCGTAGCTACAGGGGCCAAGCAGTACTTC. Amino acids: CASSVATGAKQYF.

This clone was observed once. V gene TRBV7-9 combines with J gene TRBJ2-1, with 7 nucleotides matching TRBD2. CDR3 length: 15 residues. Germline assignment: CDR1 SEHNR and CDR2 FQNEAQ (reference sequence). V gave up 4 bases and J gave up 10 bases; unmatched junction bases: 13. The CDR3 is CASSSPGLTKPEQFF. The CDR3 nucleotides are TGTGCCAGCAGCTCACCGGGACTAACCAAGCCCGAGCAGTTCTTC. The full variable domain, rest sourced from reference TRBV7-9 and TRBJ2-1, is DTGVSQNPRHKITKRGQNVTFRCDPISEHNRLYWYRQTLGQGPEFLTYFQNEAQLEKSRLLSDRFSAERPKGSFSTLEIQRTEQGDSAMYLCASSSPGLTKPEQFFGPGTRLTVL.

The chain employs TRBV25-1 and TRBJ2-5; 7 nucleotides line up with TRBD1. This CDR3 has 18 residues. The germline gives CDR1 MGHDK, CDR2 SYGVNS. V lost 4 bases and J lost 4; bases outside the gene matches: 18. The CDR3 sequence: CASSGGSTGWGRGETQYF. DNA for the CDR3: TGTGCCAGCAGTGGGGGATCGACAGGGTGGGGAAGGGGAGAGACCCAGTACTTC.

The chain couples TRBV5-4 to TRBJ2-7; maybe TRBD2 (6 bases). V gave up 4 bases and J gave up 2 bases, with 16 bases separating them. The CDR3 is 15 amino acids. CDR1 SGHNT and CDR2 YYREEE come from the germline V gene (reference sequence). The CDR3 DNA follows: TGTGCCAGCAGCCGTACAGCGGGTAGAGCCTACGAGCAGTACTTC. Translating it yields CASSRTAGRAYEQYF.

The chain carries TRBV23-1 and TRBJ1-1; 9 bases map to TRBD1. TRBV23-1 is labeled an ORF, and its function is uncertain. V trimming: 0 bases; J trimming: 1 base; junction bases outside the gene matches: 15. This CDR3 is 20 amino acids long. The CDR3 loop is CASSQSPLRQGGLRNTEAFF. Here the CDR3 DNA reads TGCGCCAGCAGTCAATCCCCCTTGCGACAGGGGGGTTTGAGGAACACTGAAGCTTTCTTT.

The chain is built from TRBV29-1 and TRBJ2-1; maybe TRBD2 (5 bases). The CDR3 is 14 residues long. The V and J ends lost 6 bases and 5 bases respectively, with 17 bases between them. The germline CDR1 and CDR2 sequences are SQVTM and ANQGSEA. The CDR3 bases are TGCAGCGTCCGCACTAGAGGCAGAAACAATGAGCAGTTCTTC. It yields the protein CSVRTRGRNNEQFF.

J is TRBJ2-5 and V is TRBV6-5; weak D call: TRBD2 (6 bases). The V end was cut by 6 bases, the J end by 4 bases, with 12 bases between. This CDR3 is built from 13 residues. The germline V gene has CDR1 MNHEY and CDR2 SVGAGI. CDR3 protein: CASRSPGGETQYF. The CDR3, as DNA: TGTGCCAGCAGAAGCCCCGGGGGAGAGACCCAGTACTTC.

The chain is built from TRBV6-5 and TRBJ2-5; D gene uncertain. Germline V lookup: CDR1 MNHEY, CDR2 SVGAGI. This CDR3 spans 13 amino acids. V was trimmed by 2 bases and J by 2 bases, leaving 6 bases between them. CDR3 DNA sequence: TGTGCCAGCAGTTACCTCGAGCAAGAGACCCAGTACTTC. This translates into CASSYLEQETQYF.

The genes are TRBV7-9 and TRBJ2-1; D possibly matches TRBD1 or TRBD2 (5 bases each). V was pared by 1 base and J by 12 bases, with 22 bases between. CDR1 and CDR2 from the germline V gene are SEHNR and FQNEAQ (reference sequence). This CDR3 spans 16 amino acids. The CDR3 DNA reads TGTGCCAGCAGCTTAGGGACTGAGGGGCGAATCTGGGGGCAGTTCTTC. Translating gives CASSLGTEGRIWGQFF.

A word on this clone: The sample has other DNA sequences that encode this CDR3 too. V usage is TRBV2 and J usage is TRBJ2-1; TRBD2 agrees at 11 bases. Germline trimming cut 5 bases from V and 4 bases from J; bases unmatched to any gene: 4. In germline, CDR1 is SNHLY, CDR2 FYNNEI. The CDR3 is 15 amino acids. Written as DNA, the CDR3 is TGTGCCAGCAGTCCTACTAGCGGGAGATACAATGAGCAGTTCTTC. This encodes CASSPTSGRYNEQFF.

The gene calls are TRBV9 and TRBJ1-1; D may be TRBD1 (5 bases). CDR1 and CDR2 from the germline V gene are SGDLS and YYNGEE. This CDR3 region has 13 residues. V was shortened by 4 bases and J by 3 bases, with 10 bases between the two germline ends. The CDR3 region is CASSYRFDTEAFF. The DNA for the CDR3 is TGTGCCAGCAGCTACAGGTTCGACACTGAAGCTTTCTTT. Looking up the rest from reference TRBV9 and TRBJ1-1 gives the full variable domain: DSGVTQTPKHLITATGQRVTLRCSPRSGDLSVYWYQQSLDQGLQFLIQYYNGEERAKGNILERFSAQQFPDLHSELNLSSLELGDSALYFCASSYRFDTEAFFGQGTRLTVV.

The chain uses TRBV11-2 and TRBJ2-7; TRBD2 matches 14 bases. V shed 2 bases, J shed 4 bases, and the junction held 4 bases outside the gene matches. The CDR3 runs to 16 residues. In germline, CDR1 is SGHAT, CDR2 FQNNGV. In DNA, the CDR3 is TGTGCCAGCAGCTTAAGACTAGCGGGAGGGCTGTACGAGCAGTACTTC. Translation: CASSLRLAGGLYEQYF.

V gene TRBV29-1 combines with J gene TRBJ2-1, with 11 bases matching TRBD2. V was pared by 7 bases and J by 1 base, with 6 bases of the junction left unmatched. The CDR3 totals 15 residues. Germline CDR1 is SQVTM and CDR2 is ANQGSEA. CDR3 sequence reads: CSAKLAGVSYNEQFF. The CDR3 bases are TGCAGCGCCAAACTAGCGGGAGTATCCTACAATGAGCAGTTCTTC.

The chain joins TRBV6-5 to TRBJ1-1, with D hard to call. This CDR3 is 13 amino acids long. Germline V gene lookup returns CDR1 MNHEY and CDR2 SVGAGI. Trimming shortened V by 3 bases and J by 6 bases, and 11 bases separated the two germline ends. Here the CDR3 reads CASSYFVGAEAFF. The CDR3 region has the DNA TGTGCCAGCAGTTATTTTGTCGGCGCTGAAGCTTTCTTT.

This rearrangement joins TRBV7-3 to TRBJ2-5; D is unclear. V was clipped by 2 bases and J by 4 bases, with 11 bases between them. Germline assignment: CDR1 SGHTA and CDR2 FQGTGA. The CDR3 loop spans 14 amino acids. The CDR3: CASSLGLPGETQYF. The CDR3 coding sequence is TGTGCCAGCAGCTTAGGGCTCCCTGGAGAGACCCAGTACTTC.